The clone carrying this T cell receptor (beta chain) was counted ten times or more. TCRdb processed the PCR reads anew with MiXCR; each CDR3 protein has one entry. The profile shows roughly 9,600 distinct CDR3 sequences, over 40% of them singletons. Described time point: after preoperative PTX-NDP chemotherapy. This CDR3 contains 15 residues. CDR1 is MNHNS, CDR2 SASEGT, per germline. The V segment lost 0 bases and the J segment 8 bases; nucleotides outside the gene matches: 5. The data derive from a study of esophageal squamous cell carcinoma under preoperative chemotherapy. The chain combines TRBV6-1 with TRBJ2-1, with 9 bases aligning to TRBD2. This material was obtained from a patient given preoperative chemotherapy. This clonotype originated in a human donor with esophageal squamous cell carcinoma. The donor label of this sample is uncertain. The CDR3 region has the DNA TGTGCCAGCAGTGAAGCTAGCGGGAGTTGGGATGAGCAGTTCTTC. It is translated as CASSEASGSWDEQFF.